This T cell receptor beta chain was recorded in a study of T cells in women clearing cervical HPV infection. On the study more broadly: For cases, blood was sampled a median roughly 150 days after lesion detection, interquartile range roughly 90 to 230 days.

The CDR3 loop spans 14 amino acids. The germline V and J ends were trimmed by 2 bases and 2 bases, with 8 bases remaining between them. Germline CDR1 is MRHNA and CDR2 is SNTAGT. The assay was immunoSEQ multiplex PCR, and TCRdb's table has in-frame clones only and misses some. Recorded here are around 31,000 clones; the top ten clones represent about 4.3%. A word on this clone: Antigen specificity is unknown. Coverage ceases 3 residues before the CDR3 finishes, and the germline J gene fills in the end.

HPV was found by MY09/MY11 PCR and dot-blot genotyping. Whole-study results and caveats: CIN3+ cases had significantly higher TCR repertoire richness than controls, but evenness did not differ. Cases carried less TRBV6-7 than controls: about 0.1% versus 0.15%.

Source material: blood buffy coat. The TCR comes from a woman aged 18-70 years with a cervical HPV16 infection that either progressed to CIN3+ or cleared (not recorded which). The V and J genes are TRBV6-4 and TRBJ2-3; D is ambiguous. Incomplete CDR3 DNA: TGTGCCAGCAGTGACAGAGACAACACAGATACG. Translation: CASSDRDNTDT. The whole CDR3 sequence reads CASSDRDNTDTQYF.